Included here is one T cell receptor (beta chain) sequence, with context. This receptor's antigen is unknown. Per-base qualities were not stored, and no clone one base away is much larger. This specimen comes from a study of somatic mutations in T cells in chronic GVHD (TCRdb year 2020). Genomic DNA was isolated and then used for TCRbeta deep sequencing. TCRbeta CDR3 sequencing and initial data processing were performed with the immunoSEQ assay as a commercial service. The source study handled its data this way. Reads were demultiplexed, adapter and primer sequences removed, similar clones merged by frequency-ratio clustering, and V, D, J genes annotated with IMGT. TCRdb limited this immuneACCESS table to in-frame rearrangements with V and J called. A share of clones is missing; checked studies link under half to unresolved V genes, and the rest is unexplained. Clone size and the V and J calls come from that table; the DNA yielded D and trimming. Present in this sample are around 13,000 clones, roughly 80% of which were seen just once. Together, the top ten hold 32% of the sample.

For sorting, staining was performed with anti-CD3, anti-CD4, anti-CD8 and a Vbeta20 antibody from the IOTest Beta Mark kit on a FACSAria III, and a purity above 97% was achieved. Peripheral blood was drawn into sodium heparin tubes, and mononuclear cells were separated by Ficoll-Paque PLUS density gradient centrifugation. CD4+ Vbeta20+, CD4+ Vbeta20-, and CD8+ T cell fractions were FACS-sorted before TCRbeta deep sequencing. From cysteine to phenylalanine, the CDR3 is 14 amino acids long. Left in the record is the CDR3 DNA by itself, 42 bases read in frame from the first base. Trimming at the junction amounts to 7 bases on V and 2 bases on J, and the germline ends lie 13 bases apart. Per the germline V gene, MNHEY is the CDR1 and SVGAGI is the CDR2.

This sequence uses TRBV6-5 and TRBJ2-3; a tentative D call is TRBD1 (6 bases match). This receptor was taken from a male patient in his forties or fifties with chronic graft-versus-host disease. Some T cells may originate with the graft donor following a transplant. The sequencing input was Vbeta20-negative CD4+ T cells from blood. What this sample's cell subset or site label stands for: CD4+ T cells sorted as TCR Vbeta20 negative by flow cytometry. The nucleotide sequence is given as TGTGCCAGCAAACCTGGACAGATCACAGATACGCAGTATTTT. Translated, this gives CASKPGQITDTQYF.